This paragraph reports one T cell receptor beta chain. These data originate in a study of control samples from healthy donors and cancer patients. Using immunoSEQ multiplex PCR, the repertoire was profiled, and TCRdb retains in-frame clones only, with some absent. Of about 51,000 clones in the sample, 89% were seen once. The V end lost 2 bases, the J end lost 5 bases, and 14 bases lay between the germline ends. The CDR3 runs 15 residues. The germline V gene has CDR1 SGHDT and CDR2 YYEEEE. V is TRBV5-6 and J is TRBJ1-5; TRBD1 might be the D (5 bases). The sequence derives from a man in his forties with colorectal cancer. The sequencing sample was made of PBMCs. The CDR3 reads CASSFGGGTDQPQHF. In nucleotides, the CDR3 is TGTGCCAGCAGCTTTGGGGGGGGAACCGATCAGCCCCAGCATTTT.